This TCR beta chain comes out of a study of CD8 T cells in ankylosing spondylitis. Overall study findings and caveats: The study identified a TCR beta motif of roughly eight highly homologous variants that appeared characteristic of ankylosing spondylitis blood. Reported data indicate significant enrichment of disease-linked clones within matched ankylosing spondylitis synovial fluid.

The length of the CDR3 is 16 residues. V gave up 4 bases and J gave up 5 bases; unmatched junction bases: 13. This clonotype was counted many times. Its specificity is not known. Generation of TCR beta libraries employed quantitative 5'-RACE incorporating molecular barcodes. Each CDR3 protein gets one entry after TCRdb re-called the 5' RACE reads with MiXCR. In the table there are about 340,000 distinct CDR3 sequences, roughly 15% of which are singletons. The J gene is TRBJ2-7, the V gene TRBV12-3 or TRBV12-4; TRBD1 aligns across 8 bases. The sequenced sample consisted of blood, either unsorted or a sorted T cell fraction (not recorded which). This receptor was taken from a male donor with ankylosing spondylitis or in good health (not recorded which). The CDR3 here is CASSSPMQGAIHEQYF. In nucleotides, the CDR3 is TGTGCCAGCAGTTCCCCAATGCAGGGGGCGATACACGAGCAGTACTTC.